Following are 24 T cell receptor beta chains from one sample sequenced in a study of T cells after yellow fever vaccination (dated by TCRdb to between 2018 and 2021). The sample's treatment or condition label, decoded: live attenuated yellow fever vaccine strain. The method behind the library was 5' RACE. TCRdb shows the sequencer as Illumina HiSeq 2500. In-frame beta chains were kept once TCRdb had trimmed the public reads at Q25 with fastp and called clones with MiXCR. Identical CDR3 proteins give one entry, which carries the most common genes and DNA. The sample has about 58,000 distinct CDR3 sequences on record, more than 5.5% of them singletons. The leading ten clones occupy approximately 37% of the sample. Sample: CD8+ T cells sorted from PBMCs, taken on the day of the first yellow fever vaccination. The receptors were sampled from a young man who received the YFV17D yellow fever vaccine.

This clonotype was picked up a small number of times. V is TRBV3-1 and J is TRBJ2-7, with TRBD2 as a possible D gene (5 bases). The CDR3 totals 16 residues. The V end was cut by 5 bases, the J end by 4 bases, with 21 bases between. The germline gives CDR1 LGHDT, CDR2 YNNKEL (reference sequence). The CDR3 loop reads CASSTRTSTTNYEQYF. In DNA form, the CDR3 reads TGTGCCAGCAGCACCCGGACTTCAACAACCAATTACGAGCAGTACTTC.

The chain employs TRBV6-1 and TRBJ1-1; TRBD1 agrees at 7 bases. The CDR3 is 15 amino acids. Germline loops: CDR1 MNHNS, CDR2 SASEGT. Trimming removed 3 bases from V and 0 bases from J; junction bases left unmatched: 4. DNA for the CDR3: TGTGCCAGCAGTGAGAGACAGGGCATGAACACTGAAGCTTTCTTT. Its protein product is CASSERQGMNTEAFF.

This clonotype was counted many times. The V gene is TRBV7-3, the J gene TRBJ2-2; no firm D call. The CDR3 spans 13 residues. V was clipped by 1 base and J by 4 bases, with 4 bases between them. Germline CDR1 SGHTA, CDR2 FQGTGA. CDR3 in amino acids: CASSLNPTGELFF. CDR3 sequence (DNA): TGTGCCAGCAGCTTAAACCCCACCGGGGAGCTGTTTTTT. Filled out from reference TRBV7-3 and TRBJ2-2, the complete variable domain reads GAGVSQTPSNKVTEKGKYVELRCDPISGHTALYWYRQSLGQGPEFLIYFQGTGAADDSGLPNDRFFAVRPEGSVSTLKIQRTERGDSAVYLCASSLNPTGELFFGEGSRLTVL.

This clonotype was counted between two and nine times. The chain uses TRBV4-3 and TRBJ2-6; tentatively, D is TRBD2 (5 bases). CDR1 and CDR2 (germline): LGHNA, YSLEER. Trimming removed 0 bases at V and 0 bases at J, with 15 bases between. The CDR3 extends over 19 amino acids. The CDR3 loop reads CASSQDHGGPLSGANVLTF. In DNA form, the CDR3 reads TGCGCCAGCAGCCAAGATCACGGAGGTCCCCTCTCTGGGGCCAACGTCCTGACTTTC.

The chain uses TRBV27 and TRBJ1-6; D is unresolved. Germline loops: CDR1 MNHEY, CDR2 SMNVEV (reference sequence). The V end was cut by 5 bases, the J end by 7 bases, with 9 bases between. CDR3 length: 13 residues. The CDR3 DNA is TGTGCCAGCAGTCCACGAGAGAATTCACCCCTCCACTTT. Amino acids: CASSPRENSPLHF.

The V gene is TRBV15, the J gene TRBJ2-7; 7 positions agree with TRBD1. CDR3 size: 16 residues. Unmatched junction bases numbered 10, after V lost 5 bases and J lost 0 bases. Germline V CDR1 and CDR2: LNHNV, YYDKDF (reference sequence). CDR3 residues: CATSGRRGQHSYEQYV. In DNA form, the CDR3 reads TGTGCCACCAGCGGGAGACGGGGACAGCACTCCTACGAGCAGTACGTC.

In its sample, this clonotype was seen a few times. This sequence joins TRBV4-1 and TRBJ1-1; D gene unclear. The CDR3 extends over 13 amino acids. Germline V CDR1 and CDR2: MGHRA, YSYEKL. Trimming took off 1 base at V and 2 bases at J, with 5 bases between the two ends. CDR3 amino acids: CASSQVTNTEAFF. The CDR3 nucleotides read TGCGCCAGCAGCCAAGTGACCAACACTGAAGCTTTCTTT.

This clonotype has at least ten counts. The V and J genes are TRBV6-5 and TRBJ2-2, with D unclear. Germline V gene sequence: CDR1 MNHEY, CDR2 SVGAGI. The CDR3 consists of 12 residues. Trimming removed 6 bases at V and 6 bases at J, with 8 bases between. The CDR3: CASSPSAGELFF. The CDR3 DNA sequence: TGTGCCAGCAGCCCCTCGGCCGGGGAGCTGTTTTTT.

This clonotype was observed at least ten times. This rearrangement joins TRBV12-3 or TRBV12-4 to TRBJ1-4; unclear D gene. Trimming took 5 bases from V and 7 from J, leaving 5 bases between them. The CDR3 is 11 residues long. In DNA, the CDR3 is TGTGCCAGCAGTGTGGGTGAAAAACTGTTTTTT. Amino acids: CASSVGEKLFF.

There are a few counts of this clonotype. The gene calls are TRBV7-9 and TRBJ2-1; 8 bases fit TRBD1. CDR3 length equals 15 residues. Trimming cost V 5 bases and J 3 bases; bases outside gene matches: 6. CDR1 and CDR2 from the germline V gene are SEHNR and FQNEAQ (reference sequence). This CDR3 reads CASSHTGTGYNEQFF. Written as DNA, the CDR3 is TGTGCCAGCAGCCACACCGGGACAGGCTACAATGAGCAGTTCTTC.

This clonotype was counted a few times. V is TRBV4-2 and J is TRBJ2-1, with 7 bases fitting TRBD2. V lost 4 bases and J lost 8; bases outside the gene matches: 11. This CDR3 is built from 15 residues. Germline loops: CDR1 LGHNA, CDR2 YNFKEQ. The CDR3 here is CASSPKGGFTDEQFF. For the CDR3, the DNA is TGTGCCAGCAGCCCCAAGGGAGGGTTTACGGATGAGCAGTTCTTC.

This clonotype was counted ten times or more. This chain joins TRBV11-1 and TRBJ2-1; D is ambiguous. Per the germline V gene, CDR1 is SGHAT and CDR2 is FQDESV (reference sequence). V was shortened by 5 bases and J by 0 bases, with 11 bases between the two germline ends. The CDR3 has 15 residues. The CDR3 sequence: CASSGAGSSYNEQFF. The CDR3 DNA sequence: TGTGCCAGCAGCGGAGCAGGAAGCTCCTACAATGAGCAGTTCTTC. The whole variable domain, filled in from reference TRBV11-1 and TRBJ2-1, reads EAEVAQSPRYKITEKSQAVAFWCDPISGHATLYWYRQILGQGPELLVQFQDESVVDDSQLPKDRFSAERLKGVDSTLKIQPAELGDSAMYLCASSGAGSSYNEQFFGPGTRLTVL.

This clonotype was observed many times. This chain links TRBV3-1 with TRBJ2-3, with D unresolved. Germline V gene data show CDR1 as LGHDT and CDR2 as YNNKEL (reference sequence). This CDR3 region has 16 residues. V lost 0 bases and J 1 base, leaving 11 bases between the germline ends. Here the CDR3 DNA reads TGTGCCAGCAGCCAAGAATGGCCGGGTGGCACAGATACGCAGTATTTT. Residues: CASSQEWPGGTDTQYF.

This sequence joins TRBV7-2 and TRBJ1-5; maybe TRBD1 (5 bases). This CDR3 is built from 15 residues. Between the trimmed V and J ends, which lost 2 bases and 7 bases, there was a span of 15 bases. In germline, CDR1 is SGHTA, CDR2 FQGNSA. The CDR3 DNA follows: TGTGCCAGCAGCTTAATGCAGGGTCTGTTGCAGCCCCAGCATTTT. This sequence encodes CASSLMQGLLQPQHF. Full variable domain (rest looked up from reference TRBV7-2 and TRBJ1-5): GAGVSQSPSNKVTEKGKDVELRCDPISGHTALYWYRQSLGQGLEFLIYFQGNSAPDKSGLPSDRFSAERTGGSVSTLTIQRTQQEDSAVYLCASSLMQGLLQPQHFGDGTRLSIL.

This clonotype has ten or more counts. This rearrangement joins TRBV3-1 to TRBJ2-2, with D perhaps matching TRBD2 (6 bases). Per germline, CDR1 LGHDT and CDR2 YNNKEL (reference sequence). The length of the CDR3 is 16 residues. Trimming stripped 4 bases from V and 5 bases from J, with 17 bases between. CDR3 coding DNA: TGTGCCAGCAGCCCCCCGGGGGAGCCCGGGACCGGGGAGCTGTTTTTT. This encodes CASSPPGEPGTGELFF.

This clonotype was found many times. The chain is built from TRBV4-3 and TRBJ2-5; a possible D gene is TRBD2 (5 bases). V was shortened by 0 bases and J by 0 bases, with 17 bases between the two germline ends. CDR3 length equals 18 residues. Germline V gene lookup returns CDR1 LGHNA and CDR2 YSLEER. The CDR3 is CASSQDLAAAGYQETQYF. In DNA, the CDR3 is TGCGCCAGCAGCCAAGATTTGGCAGCGGCTGGGTACCAAGAGACCCAGTACTTC.

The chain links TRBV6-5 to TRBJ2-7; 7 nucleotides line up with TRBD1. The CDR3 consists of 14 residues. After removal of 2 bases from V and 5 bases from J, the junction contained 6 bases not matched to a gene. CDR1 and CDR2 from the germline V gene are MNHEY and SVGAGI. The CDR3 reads CASSYGQVRNEQYF. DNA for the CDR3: TGTGCCAGCAGTTACGGACAGGTTAGAAACGAGCAGTACTTC.

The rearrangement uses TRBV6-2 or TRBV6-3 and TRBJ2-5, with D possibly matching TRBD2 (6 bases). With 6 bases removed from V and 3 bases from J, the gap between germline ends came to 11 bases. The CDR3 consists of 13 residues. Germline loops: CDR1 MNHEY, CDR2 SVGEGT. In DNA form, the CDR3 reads TGTGCCAGCAGCCGGGGGATCAAAGAGACCCAGTACTTC. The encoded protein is CASSRGIKETQYF.

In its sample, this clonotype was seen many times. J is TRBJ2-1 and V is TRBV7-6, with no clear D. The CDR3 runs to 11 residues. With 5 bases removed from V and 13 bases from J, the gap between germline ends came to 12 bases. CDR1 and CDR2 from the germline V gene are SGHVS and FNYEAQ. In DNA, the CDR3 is TGTGCCAGCAGCACCGGGTCAACACAGTTCTTC. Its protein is CASSTGSTQFF.

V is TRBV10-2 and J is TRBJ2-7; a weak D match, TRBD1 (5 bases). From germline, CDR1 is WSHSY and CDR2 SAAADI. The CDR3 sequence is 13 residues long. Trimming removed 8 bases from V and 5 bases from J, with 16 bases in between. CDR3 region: CASDPLGQNEQYF. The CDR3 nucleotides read TGCGCCAGCGACCCACTGGGGCAGAACGAGCAGTACTTC.

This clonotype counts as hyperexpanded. The CDR3, as DNA: TGTGCCAGCAGTTTTTGGACACCCTACGAGCAGTACTTC. Encoded protein: CASSFWTPYEQYF. V usage is TRBV12-3 or TRBV12-4 and J usage is TRBJ2-7; tentatively, D is TRBD1 (5 bases). Trimming stripped 3 bases from V and 2 bases from J, with 8 bases between. The CDR3 is 13 amino acids.

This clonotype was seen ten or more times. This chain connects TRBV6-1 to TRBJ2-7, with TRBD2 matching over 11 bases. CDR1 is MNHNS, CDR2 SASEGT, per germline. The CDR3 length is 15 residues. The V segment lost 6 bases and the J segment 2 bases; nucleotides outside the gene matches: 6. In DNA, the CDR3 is TGTGCCAGCAGCCCCGGGACTAGCGGTACCTACGAGCAGTACTTC. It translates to CASSPGTSGTYEQYF.

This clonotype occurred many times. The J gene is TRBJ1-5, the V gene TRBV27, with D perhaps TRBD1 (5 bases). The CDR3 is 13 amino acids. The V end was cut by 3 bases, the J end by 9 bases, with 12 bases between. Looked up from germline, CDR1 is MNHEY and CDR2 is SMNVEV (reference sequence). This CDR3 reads CASSFGQGPPQHF. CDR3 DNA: TGTGCCAGCAGTTTTGGGCAGGGTCCGCCCCAGCATTTT.

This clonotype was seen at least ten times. The CDR3 nucleotides are TGCAGTGCTAGAGATACCCTAGGCACAGGGGCGCTCCAAGAGACCCAGTACTTC. Protein: CSARDTLGTGALQETQYF. This chain links TRBV20-1 with TRBJ2-5; 7 bases line up with TRBD1. The CDR3 sequence is 18 residues long. From germline, CDR1 is DFQATT and CDR2 SNEGSKA (reference sequence). The trim removed 0 bases at V and 1 base at J, leaving 14 bases unmatched.